The 6 T cell receptor beta chains below all came from one sample that was sequenced in a study of regulatory T cells in long-lasting Graves disease. Both iRepertoire HTBI primers and Arm-PCR of CDR3 regions were used to build the TCR beta libraries. TCRdb reprocessed the multiplex PCR reads via MiXCR and lists one record per CDR3 protein. The repertoire has 400,000 to 500,000 distinct CDR3 sequences, 21% of them found once; the top ten carry roughly an eighth. Regarding time point: persistent/refractory GD, antithyroid drugs over 5 years with positive TRAb. The authors made the TCR library using RNA they extracted from PBMCs. This material consisted of peripheral blood mononuclear cells (PBMCs), taken when the disease was refractory, from a patient treated with antithyroid drugs. The receptors stem from a female donor with Graves disease.

As regards this clonotype: An end of the junction does not agree with germline; a read error may underlie this. The chain joins TRBV29-1 to TRBJ2-7, with D perhaps given as TRBD1 or TRBD2 (5 bases each). The V gene's germline CDR1 is SQVTM and CDR2 ANQGSEA. The CDR3 has 12 residues. As DNA, the CDR3 is TGCAGCGTCGAGGGGATAAACTACGGGCAGTACTTC. Its translation is CSVEGINYGQYF.

This clonotype has ten or more counts. V and J are TRBV9 and TRBJ2-2; D unresolved. With 2 bases removed from V and 6 bases from J, the gap between germline ends came to 5 bases. From germline, CDR1 is SGDLS and CDR2 YYNGEE. The CDR3 totals 12 residues. The CDR3 spells CASSVGSGELFF. CDR3 DNA sequence: TGTGCCAGCAGCGTGGGATCCGGGGAGCTGTTTTTT.

Ten or more counts support this clonotype. CDR3 amino acids: CASSSSGTSGSNSYF. The CDR3, as DNA: TGTGCCAGCAGTTCATCCGGGACTAGCGGGAGTAACTCCTACTTC. The chain joins TRBV28 to TRBJ2-7; 14 nucleotides match TRBD2. V dropped 4 bases and J dropped 13; count of bases not matched to a gene: 12. The CDR3 totals 15 residues. Germline V gene data show CDR1 as MDHEN and CDR2 as SYDVKM.

This clonotype was picked up a small number of times. The chain combines TRBV3-1 with TRBJ2-7; D gene ambiguous. There are 12 residues in the CDR3. V lost 5 bases, J lost 4 bases, and 9 bases lay in between. CDR1 LGHDT and CDR2 YNNKEL come from the germline V gene (reference sequence). This CDR3 is CASSFDFYEQYF. The CDR3 DNA sequence: TGTGCCAGCAGCTTCGACTTTTACGAGCAGTACTTC.

The chain combines TRBV2 with TRBJ2-1, with 12 bases that match TRBD2. The V segment lost 4 bases and the J segment 7 bases; nucleotides outside the gene matches: 20. The CDR3 runs 20 residues. CDR1 SNHLY and CDR2 FYNNEI come from the germline V gene. The CDR3 loop is CASSVHRTSGVTPRGNEQFF. Written as DNA, the CDR3 is TGTGCCAGCAGTGTCCACCGGACTAGCGGGGTGACCCCCCGCGGGAATGAGCAGTTCTTC.

V is TRBV28 and J is TRBJ2-1; D unresolved. V lost 6 bases and J 4 bases, leaving 13 bases between the germline ends. The CDR3 runs 14 residues. Germline-derived CDR1 and CDR2 are MDHEN and SYDVKM. In nucleotides, the CDR3 is TGTGCCAGCAGCCCTGGGGTGTCGTACAATGAGCAGTTCTTC. Amino acids: CASSPGVSYNEQFF.